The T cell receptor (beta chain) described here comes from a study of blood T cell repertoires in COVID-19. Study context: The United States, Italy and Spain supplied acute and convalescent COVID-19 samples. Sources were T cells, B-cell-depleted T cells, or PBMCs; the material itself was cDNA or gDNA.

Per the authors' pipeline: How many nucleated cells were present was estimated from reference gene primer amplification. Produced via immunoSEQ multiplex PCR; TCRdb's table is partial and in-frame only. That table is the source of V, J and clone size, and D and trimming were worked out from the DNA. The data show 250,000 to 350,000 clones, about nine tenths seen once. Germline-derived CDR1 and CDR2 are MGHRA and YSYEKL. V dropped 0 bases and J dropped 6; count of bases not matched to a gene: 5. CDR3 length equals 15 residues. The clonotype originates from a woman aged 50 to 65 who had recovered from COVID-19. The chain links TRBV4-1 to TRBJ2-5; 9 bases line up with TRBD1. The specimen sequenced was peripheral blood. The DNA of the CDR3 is TGCGCCAGCAGCCAAGATTCAACAGGGGGCAAGACCCAGTACTTC. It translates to CASSQDSTGGKTQYF.